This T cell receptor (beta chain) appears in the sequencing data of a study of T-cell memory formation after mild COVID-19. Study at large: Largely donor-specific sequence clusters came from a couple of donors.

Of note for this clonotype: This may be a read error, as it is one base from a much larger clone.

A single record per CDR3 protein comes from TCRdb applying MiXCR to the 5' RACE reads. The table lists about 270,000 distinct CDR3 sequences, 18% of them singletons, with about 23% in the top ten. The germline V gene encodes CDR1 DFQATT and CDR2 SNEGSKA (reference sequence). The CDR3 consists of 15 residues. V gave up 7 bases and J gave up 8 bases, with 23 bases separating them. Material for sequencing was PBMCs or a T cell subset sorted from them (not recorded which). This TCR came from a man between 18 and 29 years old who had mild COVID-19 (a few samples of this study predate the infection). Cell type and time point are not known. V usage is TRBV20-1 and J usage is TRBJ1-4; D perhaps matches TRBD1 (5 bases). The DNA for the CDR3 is TGCAGTGACCCGCTGGGGGGGGGTGCGAGGGAAAAACTGTTTTTT. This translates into CSDPLGGGAREKLFF.